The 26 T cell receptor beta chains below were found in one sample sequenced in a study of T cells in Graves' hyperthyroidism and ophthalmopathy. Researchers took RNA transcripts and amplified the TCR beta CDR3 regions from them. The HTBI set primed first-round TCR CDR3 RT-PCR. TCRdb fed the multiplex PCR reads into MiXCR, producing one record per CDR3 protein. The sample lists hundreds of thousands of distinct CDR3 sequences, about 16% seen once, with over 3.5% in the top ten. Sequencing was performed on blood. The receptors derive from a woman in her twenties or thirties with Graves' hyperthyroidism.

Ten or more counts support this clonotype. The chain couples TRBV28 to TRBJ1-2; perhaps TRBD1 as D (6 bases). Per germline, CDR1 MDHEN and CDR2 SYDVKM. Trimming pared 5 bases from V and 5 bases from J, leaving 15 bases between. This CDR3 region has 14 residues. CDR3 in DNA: TGTGCCAGCAGTCCCTTTGGGCAGGGGTATGGCTACACCTTC. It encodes CASSPFGQGYGYTF.

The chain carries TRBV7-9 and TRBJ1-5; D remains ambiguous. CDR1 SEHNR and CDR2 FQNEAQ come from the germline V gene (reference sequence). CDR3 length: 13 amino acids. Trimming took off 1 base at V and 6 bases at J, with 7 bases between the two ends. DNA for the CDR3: TGTGCCAGCAGCTTAGTCGGGAGTCAGCCCCAGCATTTT. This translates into CASSLVGSQPQHF.

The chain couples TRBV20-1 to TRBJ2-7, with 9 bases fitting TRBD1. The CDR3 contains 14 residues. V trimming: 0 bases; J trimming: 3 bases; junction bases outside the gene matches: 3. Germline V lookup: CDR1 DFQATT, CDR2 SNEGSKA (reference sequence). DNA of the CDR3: TGCAGTGCTAGAGACCCGACAGGGGGCTACGAGCAGTACTTC. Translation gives CSARDPTGGYEQYF.

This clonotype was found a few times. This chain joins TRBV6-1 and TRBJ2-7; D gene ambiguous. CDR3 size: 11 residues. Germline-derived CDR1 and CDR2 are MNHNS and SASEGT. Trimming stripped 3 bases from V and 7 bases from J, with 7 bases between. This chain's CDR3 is CASSEILEQYF. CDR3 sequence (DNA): TGTGCCAGCAGTGAGATACTGGAGCAGTACTTC.

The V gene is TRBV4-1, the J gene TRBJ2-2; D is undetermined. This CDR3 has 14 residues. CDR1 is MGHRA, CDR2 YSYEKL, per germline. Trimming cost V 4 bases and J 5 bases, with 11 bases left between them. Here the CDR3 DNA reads TGCGCCAGCAGCCTTCATTCCGGGACCGGGGAGCTGTTTTTT. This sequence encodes CASSLHSGTGELFF.

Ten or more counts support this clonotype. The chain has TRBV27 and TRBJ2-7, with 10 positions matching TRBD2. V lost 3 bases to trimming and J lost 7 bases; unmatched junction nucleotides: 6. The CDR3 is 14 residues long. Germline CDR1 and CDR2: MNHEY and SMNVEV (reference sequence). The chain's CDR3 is CASSFSGLAREQYF. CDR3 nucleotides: TGTGCCAGCAGTTTCTCGGGACTAGCGCGGGAGCAGTACTTC.

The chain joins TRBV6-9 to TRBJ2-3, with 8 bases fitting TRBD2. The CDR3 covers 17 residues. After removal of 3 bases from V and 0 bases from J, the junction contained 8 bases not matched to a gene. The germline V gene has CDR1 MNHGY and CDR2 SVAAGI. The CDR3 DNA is TGTGCCAGCAGTTACGGGCTAGCGGGTTTGAGCACAGATACGCAGTATTTT. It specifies CASSYGLAGLSTDTQYF.

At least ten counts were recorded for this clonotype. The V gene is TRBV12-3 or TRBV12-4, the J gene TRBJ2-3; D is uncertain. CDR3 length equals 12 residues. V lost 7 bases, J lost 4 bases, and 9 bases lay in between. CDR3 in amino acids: CASKDRSDTQYF. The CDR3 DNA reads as TGTGCCAGCAAAGATCGGTCAGATACGCAGTATTTT.

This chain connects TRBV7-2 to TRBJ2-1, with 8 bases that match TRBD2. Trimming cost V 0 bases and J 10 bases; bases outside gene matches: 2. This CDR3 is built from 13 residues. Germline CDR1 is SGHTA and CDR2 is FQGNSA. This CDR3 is CASSLASGIEQFF. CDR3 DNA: TGTGCCAGCAGCTTAGCTAGCGGGATAGAGCAGTTCTTC.

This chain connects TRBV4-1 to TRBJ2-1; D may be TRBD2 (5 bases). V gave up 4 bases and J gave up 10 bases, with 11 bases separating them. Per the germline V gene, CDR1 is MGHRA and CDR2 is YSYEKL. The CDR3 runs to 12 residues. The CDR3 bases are TGCGCCAGCAGCCCCGACGGGAAGGAGCAGTTCTTC. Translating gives CASSPDGKEQFF.

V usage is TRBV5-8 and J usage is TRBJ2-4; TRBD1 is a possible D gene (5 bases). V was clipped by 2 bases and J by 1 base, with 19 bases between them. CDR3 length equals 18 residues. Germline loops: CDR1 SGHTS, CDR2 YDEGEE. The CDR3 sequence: CASSLGASLAAAKNIQYF. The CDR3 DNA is TGTGCCAGCAGCTTAGGGGCATCCCTGGCGGCGGCCAAAAACATTCAGTACTTC.

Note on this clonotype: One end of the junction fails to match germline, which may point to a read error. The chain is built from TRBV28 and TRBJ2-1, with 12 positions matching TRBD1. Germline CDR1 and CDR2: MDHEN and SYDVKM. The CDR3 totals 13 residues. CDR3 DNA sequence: TGTGCCGGCAGGGGACAGGGGGCATATGAGCAGTTCTTC. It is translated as CAGRGQGAYEQFF.

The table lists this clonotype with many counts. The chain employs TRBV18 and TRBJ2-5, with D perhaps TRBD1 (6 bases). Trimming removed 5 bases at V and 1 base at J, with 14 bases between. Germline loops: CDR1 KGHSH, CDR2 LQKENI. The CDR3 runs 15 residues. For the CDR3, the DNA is TGTGCCAGCTCAGCATTGAGGACAGTCCAAGAGACCCAGTACTTC. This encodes CASSALRTVQETQYF. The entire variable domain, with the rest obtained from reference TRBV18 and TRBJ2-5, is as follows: NAGVMQNPRHLVRRRGQEARLRCSPMKGHSHVYWYRQLPEEGLKFMVYLQKENIIDESGMPKERFSAEFPKEGPSILRIQQVVRGDSAAYFCASSALRTVQETQYFGPGTRLLVL.

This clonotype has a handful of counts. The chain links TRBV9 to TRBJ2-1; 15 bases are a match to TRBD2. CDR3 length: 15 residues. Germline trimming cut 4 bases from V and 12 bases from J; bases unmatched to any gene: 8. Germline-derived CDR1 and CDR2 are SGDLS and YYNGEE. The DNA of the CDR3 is TGTGCCAGCAGCCCCTGGACTAGCGGGAGGGCCGGGCAGTTCTTC. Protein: CASSPWTSGRAGQFF.

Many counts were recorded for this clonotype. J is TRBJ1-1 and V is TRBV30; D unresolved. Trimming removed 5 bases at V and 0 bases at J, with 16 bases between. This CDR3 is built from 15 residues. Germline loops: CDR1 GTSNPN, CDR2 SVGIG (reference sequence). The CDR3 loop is CAWSTLSDMNTEAFF. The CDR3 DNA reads TGTGCCTGGTCCACCCTCTCTGACATGAACACTGAAGCTTTCTTT.

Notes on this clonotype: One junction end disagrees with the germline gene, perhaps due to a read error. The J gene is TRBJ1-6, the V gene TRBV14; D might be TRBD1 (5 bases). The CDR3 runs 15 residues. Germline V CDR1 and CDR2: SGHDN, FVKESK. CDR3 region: CASTQIPRGDSPLHF. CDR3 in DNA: TGTGCCAGCACCCAAATCCCTCGGGGGGATTCACCCCTCCACTTT.

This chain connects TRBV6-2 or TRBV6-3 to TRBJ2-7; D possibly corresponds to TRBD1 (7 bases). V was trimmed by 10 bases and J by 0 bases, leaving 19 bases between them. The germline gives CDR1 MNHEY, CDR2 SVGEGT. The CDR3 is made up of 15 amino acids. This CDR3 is CATIWGRGDSYEQYF. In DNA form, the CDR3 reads TGTGCCACCATCTGGGGCAGGGGGGACTCCTACGAGCAGTACTTC.

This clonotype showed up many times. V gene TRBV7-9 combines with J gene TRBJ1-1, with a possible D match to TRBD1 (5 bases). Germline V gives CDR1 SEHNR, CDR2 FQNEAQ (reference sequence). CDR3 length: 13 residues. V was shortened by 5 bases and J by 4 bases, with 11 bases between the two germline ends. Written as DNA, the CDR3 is TGTGCCAGCAGCCGTGGGGGGTTCACTGAAGCTTTCTTT. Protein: CASSRGGFTEAFF. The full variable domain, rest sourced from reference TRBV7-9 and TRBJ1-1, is DTGVSQNPRHKITKRGQNVTFRCDPISEHNRLYWYRQTLGQGPEFLTYFQNEAQLEKSRLLSDRFSAERPKGSFSTLEIQRTEQGDSAMYLCASSRGGFTEAFFGQGTRLTVV.

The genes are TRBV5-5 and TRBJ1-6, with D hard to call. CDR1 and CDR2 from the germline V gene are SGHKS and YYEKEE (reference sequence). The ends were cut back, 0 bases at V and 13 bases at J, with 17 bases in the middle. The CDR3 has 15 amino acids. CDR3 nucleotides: TGTGCCAGCAGCTTGGGGCAATCCGTCATGTCGCCCCTCCACTTT. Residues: CASSLGQSVMSPLHF.

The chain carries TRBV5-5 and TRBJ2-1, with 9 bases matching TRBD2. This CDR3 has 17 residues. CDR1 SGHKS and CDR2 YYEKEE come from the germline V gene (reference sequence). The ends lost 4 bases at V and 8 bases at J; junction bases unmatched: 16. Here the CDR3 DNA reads TGTGCCAGCAGCATGGGAGTGGTAGCGGGAGTTTTCGATGAGCAGTTCTTC. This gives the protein CASSMGVVAGVFDEQFF.

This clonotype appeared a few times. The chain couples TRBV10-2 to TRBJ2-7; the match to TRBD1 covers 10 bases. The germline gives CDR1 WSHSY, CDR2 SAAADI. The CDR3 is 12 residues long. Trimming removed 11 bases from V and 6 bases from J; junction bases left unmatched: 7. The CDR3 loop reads CAARQGASEQYF. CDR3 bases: TGCGCCGCGAGACAGGGGGCCTCCGAGCAGTACTTC.

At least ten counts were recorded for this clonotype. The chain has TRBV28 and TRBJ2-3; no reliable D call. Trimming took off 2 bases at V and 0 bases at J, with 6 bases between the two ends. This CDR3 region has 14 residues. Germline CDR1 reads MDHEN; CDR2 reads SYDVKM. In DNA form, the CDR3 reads TGTGCCAGCAGTTTAAGCACTAGCACAGATACGCAGTATTTT. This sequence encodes CASSLSTSTDTQYF.

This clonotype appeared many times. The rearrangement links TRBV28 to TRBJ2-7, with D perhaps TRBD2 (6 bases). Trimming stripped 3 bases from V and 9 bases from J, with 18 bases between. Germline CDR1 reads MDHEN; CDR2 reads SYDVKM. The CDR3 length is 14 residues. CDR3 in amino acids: CASSFSGMGGWQYF. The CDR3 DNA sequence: TGTGCCAGCAGTTTTTCGGGGATGGGGGGTTGGCAGTACTTC.

The CDR3 region is CASRWTNTGELFF. CDR3 bases: TGTGCCAGCAGGTGGACGAACACCGGGGAGCTGTTTTTT. V is TRBV28 and J is TRBJ2-2; D is unresolved. The germline gives CDR1 MDHEN, CDR2 SYDVKM. The CDR3 runs to 13 residues. Between the trimmed V and J ends, which lost 6 bases and 0 bases, there was a span of 5 bases. Together with reference TRBV28 and TRBJ2-2, the CDR3 gives the full variable domain: DVKVTQSSRYLVKRTGEKVFLECVQDMDHENMFWYRQDPGLGLRLIYFSYDVKMKEKGDIPEGYSVSREKKERFSLILESASTNQTSMYLCASRWTNTGELFFGEGSRLTVL.

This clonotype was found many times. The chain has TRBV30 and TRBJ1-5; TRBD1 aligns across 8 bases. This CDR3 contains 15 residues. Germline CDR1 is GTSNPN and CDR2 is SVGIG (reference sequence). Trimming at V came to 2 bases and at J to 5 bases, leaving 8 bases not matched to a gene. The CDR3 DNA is TGTGCCTGGAGTATAGGACAGGGAATCGATCAGCCCCAGCATTTT. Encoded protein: CAWSIGQGIDQPQHF. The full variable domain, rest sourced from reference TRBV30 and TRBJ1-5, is SQTIHQWPATLVQPVGSPLSLECTVEGTSNPNLYWYRQAAGRGLQLLFYSVGIGQISSEVPQNLSASRPQDRQFILSSKKLLLSDSGFYLCAWSIGQGIDQPQHFGDGTRLSIL.

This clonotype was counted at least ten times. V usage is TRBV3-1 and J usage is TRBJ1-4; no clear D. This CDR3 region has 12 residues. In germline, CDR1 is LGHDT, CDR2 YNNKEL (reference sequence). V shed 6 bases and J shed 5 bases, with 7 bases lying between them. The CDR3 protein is CASSLGNEKLFF. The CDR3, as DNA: TGTGCCAGCAGTTTGGGCAATGAAAAACTGTTTTTT.